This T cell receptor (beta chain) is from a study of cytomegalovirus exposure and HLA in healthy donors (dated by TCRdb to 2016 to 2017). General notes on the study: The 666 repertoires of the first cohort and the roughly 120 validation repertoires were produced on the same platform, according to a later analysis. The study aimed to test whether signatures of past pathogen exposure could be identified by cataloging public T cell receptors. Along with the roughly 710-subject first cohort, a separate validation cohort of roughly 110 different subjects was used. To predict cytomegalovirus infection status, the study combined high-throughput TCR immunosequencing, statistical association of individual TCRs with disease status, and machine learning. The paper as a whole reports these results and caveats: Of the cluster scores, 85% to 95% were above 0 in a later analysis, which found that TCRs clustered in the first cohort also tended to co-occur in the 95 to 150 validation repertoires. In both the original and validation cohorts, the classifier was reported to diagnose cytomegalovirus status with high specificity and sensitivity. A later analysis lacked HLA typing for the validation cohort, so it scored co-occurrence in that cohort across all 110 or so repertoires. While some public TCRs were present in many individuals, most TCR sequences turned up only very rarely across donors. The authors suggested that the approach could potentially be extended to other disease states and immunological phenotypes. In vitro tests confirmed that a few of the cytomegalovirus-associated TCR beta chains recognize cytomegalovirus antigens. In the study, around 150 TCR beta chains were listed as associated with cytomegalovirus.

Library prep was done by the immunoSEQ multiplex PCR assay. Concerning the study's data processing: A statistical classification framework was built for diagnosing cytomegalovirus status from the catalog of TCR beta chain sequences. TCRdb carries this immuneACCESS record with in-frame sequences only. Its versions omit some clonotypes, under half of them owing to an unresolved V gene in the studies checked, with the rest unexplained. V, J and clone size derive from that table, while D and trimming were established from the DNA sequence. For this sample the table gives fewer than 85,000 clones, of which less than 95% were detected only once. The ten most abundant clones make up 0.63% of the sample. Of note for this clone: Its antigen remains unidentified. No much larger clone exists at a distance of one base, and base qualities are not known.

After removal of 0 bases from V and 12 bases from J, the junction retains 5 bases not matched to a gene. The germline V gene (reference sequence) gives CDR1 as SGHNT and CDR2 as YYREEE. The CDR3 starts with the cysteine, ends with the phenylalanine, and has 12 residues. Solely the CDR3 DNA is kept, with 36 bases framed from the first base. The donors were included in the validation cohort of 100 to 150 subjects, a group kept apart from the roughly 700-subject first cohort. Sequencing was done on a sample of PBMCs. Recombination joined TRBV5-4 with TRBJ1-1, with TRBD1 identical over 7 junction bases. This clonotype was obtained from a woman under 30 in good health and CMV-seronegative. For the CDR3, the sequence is CASSLGDREPFF. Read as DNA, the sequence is TGTGCCAGCAGCTTGGGAGACAGGGAACCTTTCTTT.